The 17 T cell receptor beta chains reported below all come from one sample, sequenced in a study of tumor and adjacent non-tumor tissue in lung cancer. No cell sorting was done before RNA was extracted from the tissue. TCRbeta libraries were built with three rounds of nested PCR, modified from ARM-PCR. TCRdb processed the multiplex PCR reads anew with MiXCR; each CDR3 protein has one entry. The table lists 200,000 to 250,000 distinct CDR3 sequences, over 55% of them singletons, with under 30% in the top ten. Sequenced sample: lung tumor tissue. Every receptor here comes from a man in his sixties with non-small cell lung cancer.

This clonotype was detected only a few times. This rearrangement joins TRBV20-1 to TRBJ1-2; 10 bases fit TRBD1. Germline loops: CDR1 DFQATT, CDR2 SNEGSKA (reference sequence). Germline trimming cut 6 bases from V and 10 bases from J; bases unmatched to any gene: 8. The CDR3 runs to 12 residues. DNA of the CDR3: TGCAGTGCCCCCCCGGACAGGGGGTTCTACACCTTC. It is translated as CSAPPDRGFYTF.

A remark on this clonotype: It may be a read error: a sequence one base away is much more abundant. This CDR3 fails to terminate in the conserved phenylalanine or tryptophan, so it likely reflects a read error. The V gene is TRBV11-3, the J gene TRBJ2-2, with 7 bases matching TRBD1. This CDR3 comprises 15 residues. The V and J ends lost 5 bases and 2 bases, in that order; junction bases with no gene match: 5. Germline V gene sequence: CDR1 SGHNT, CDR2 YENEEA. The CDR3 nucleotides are TGTGCCAGCAGCCGGACAGGATCTAACACCGGGGAGCTGTTTTTA. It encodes CASSRTGSNTGELFL.

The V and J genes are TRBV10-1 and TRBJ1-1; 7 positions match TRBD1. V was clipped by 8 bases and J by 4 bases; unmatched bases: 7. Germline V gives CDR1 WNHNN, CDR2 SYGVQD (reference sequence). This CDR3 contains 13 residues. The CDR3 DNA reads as TGCGCCAGCCGCGGGGCAGGGGGCACTGAAGCTTTCTTT. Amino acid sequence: CASRGAGGTEAFF.

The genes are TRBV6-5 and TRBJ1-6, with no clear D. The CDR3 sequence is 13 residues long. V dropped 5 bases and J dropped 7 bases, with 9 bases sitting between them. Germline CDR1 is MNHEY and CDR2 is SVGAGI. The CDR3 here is CASSLSRNSPLHF. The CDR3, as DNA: TGTGCCAGCAGTCTATCAAGGAATTCACCCCTCCACTTT.

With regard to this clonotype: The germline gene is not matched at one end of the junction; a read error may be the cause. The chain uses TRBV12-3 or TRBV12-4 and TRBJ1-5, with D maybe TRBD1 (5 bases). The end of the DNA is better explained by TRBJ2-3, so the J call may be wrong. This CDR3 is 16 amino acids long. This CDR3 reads CVSSLAQAYSNQPQYF. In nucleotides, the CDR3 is TGTGTCAGCAGTCTTGCACAGGCTTATAGCAATCAGCCCCAGTATTTT.

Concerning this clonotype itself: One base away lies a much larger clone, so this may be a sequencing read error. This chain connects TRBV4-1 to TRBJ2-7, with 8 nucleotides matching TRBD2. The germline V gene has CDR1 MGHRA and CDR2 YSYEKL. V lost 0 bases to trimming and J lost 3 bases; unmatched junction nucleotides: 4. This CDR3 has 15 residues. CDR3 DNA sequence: TGCGCCAGCAGCCAAGAGGAAACTAGCGGCTACGAGCAGTACTTC. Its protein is CASSQEETSGYEQYF.

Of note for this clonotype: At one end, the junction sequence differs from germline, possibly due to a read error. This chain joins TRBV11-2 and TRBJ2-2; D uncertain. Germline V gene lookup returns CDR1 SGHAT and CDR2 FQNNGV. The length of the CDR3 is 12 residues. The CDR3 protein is CASSLRVWELFF. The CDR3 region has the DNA TGTGCCAGCAGCTTACGGGTCTGGGAACTGTTTTTT.

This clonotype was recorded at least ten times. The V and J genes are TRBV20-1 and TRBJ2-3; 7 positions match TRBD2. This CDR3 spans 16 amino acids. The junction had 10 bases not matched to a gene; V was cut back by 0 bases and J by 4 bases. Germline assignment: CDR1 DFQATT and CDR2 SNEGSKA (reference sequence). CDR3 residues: CSARDSQRDLPDTQYF. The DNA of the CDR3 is TGCAGTGCTAGAGACTCCCAGCGGGACCTCCCAGATACGCAGTATTTT.

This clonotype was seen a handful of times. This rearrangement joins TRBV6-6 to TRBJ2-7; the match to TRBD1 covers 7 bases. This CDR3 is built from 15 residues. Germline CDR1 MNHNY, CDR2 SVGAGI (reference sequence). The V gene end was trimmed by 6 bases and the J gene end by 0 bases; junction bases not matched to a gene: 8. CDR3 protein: CASRRSDRDSYEQYF. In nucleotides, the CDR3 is TGTGCCAGCAGACGATCAGACAGGGACTCCTACGAGCAGTACTTC.

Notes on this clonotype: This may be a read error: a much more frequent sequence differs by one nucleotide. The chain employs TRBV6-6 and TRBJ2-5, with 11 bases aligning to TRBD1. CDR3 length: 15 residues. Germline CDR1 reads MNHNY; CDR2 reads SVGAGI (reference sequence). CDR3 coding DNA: TGTGCCTGCAGTCCTTGGACAGGGGGCAGGGAGACCCAGTACTTC. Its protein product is CACSPWTGGRETQYF.

In DNA form, the CDR3 reads TGTGGTAGCAGCAGAATTTTGGGACAGGGGGCCGGGGAGCTGTTTTTT. Translating it yields CGSSRILGQGAGELFF. The chain joins TRBV11-2 to TRBJ2-2; 11 bases align to TRBD1. The CDR3 is 16 residues long. Per germline, CDR1 SGHAT and CDR2 FQNNGV.

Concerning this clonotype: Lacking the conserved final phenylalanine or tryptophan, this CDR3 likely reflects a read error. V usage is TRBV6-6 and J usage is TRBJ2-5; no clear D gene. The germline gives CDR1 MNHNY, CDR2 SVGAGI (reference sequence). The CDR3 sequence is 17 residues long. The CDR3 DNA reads TGTGTCAGCAGAACAGCCGGGCAAACCCAGATCCAAGACACCCAGTACCTC. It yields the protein CVSRTAGQTQIQDTQYL.

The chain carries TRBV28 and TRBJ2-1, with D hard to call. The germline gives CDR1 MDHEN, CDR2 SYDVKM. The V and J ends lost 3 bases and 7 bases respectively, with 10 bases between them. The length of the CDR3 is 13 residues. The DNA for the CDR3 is TGTGCCAGCAGTTTGCCCCCGTCAAATGAGCAGTTCTTC. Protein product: CASSLPPSNEQFF.

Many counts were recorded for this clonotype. In DNA form, the CDR3 reads TGCAGCGTCGCTACAGGGGGCAGCTACTATGGCTACACCTTC. Protein product: CSVATGGSYYGYTF. The chain uses TRBV29-1 and TRBJ1-2, with 9 bases aligning to TRBD1. In germline, CDR1 is SQVTM, CDR2 ANQGSEA. CDR3 length equals 14 residues. Trimming removed 6 bases from V and 3 bases from J; junction bases left unmatched: 8.

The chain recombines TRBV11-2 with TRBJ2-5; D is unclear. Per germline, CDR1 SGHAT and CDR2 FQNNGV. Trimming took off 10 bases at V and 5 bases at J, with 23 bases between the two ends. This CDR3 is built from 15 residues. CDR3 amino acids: CANSSDVSFGETQYF. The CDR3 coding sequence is TGTGCCAATAGCTCGGATGTTTCTTTTGGGGAGACCCAGTACTTC.

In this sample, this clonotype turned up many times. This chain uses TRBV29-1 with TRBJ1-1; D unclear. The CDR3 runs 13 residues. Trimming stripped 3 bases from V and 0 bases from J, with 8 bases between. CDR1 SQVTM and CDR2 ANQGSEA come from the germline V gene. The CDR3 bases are TGCAGCGTTGAGAAGGTACTGAACACTGAAGCTTTCTTT. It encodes CSVEKVLNTEAFF. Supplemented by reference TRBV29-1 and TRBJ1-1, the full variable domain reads SAVISQKPSRDICQRGTSLTIQCQVDSQVTMMFWYRQQPGQSLTLIATANQGSEATYESGFVIDKFPISRPNLTFSTLTVSNMSPEDSSIYLCSVEKVLNTEAFFGQGTRLTVV.

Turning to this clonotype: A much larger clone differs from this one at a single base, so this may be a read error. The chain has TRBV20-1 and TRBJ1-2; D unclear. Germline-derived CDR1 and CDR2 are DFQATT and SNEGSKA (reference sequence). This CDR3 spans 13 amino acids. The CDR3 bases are TGCAGTGTTAGAGATCAAGGTTCGGGCGGCTACACCTTC. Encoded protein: CSVRDQGSGGYTF.